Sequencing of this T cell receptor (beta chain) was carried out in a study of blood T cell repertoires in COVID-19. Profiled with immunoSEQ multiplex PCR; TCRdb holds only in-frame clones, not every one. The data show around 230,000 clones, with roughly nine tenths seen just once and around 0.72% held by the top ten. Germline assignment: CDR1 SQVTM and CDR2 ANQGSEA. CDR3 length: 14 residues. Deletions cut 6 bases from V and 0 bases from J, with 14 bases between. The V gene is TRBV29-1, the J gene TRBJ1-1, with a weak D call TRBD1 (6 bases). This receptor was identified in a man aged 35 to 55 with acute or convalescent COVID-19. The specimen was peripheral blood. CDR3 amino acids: CSVDSSGLNTEAFF. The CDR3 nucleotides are TGCAGCGTGGACAGTTCGGGATTGAACACTGAAGCTTTCTTT.